The clone carrying this T cell receptor beta chain was found many times. Its target is not known. This sample is drawn from a study of T cells in Graves' hyperthyroidism and ophthalmopathy. Findings of the study overall: The authors' 13 V-J model separated ophthalmopathy from stable hyperthyroidism.

The TCR beta CDR3 regions underwent amplification using RNA transcripts as the source. HTBI primers were employed in a first-round RT-PCR of the TCR CDR3. TCRdb itself ran the multiplex PCR reads through MiXCR, one entry per CDR3 protein. The table records some 560,000 distinct CDR3 sequences, approximately 14% of them present only once. The CDR3 consists of 17 residues. The germline CDR1 and CDR2 sequences are SGHAT and FQNNGV. The V end lost 1 base, the J end lost 4 bases, and 16 bases lay between the germline ends. The sequenced sample consisted of blood. This chain links TRBV11-2 with TRBJ2-2; a weak D match, TRBD1 (6 bases). This TCR was sampled from a woman aged 25 to 39 with Graves' hyperthyroidism. DNA of the CDR3: TGTGCCAGCAGCTTAGGGAGTAGGGGGAGCGGCACCGGGGAGCTGTTTTTT. As protein: CASSLGSRGSGTGELFF.